These T cell receptor beta chains were read from a single sample in a study of shared clonotypes between healthy human individuals. Repertoires were generated with immunoSEQ multiplex PCR, while TCRdb's copy carries only in-frame clones and drops some. The profile shows fewer than 1.8 million clones, less than 99% of them singletons. The specimen was naive CD4+ T cells sorted from blood. The source is a man aged 25-45 years in good health. Both conserved end residues are part of each CDR3. Fields, in order: clone size, J gene, CDR3 length, V gene, D gene, CDR3 protein, CDR3 DNA. D genes are given only for firm matches. The size of a clone is reported for some rows only, either as once, few or many, or as a class for expanded clones.

.,TRBJ1-2,16,TRBV7-9,TRBD1,CASSFNTGVRNYGYTF,TGTGCCAGCAGCTTCAATACAGGGGTTAGAAACTATGGCTACACCTTC
.,TRBJ2-7,14,TRBV5-1,TRBD1,CASSVGGSSYEQYF,TGCGCCAGCAGTGTAGGGGGCAGCTCCTACGAGCAGTACTTC
.,TRBJ2-5,15,TRBV2,TRBD2,CASKGAGGPQETQYF,TGTGCCAGCAAAGGGGCGGGAGGGCCCCAAGAGACCCAGTACTTC
.,TRBJ2-7,15,TRBV28,.,CASSAGTLLHYEQYF,TGTGCCAGCAGTGCAGGGACTTTACTCCACTACGAGCAGTACTTC
.,TRBJ2-1,18,TRBV7-9,.,CASSFYPLVGLSYNEQFF,TGTGCCAGCAGCTTTTACCCTTTAGTGGGCCTCTCCTACAATGAGCAGTTCTTC
.,TRBJ1-3,11,TRBV6-5,.,CASARGNTIYF,TGTGCCAGCGCCAGGGGAAACACCATATATTTT
.,TRBJ1-5,13,TRBV19,.,CASSMEGGWPQHF,TGTGCCAGTAGTATGGAAGGGGGGTGGCCCCAGCATTTT
once,TRBJ1-2,15,TRBV7-6,.,CASSPGHPVEDGYTF,TGTGCCAGCAGCCCGGGACACCCGGTAGAGGATGGCTACACCTTC
.,TRBJ2-7,14,TRBV18,.,CASSPMRGAHEQYF,TGTGCCAGCTCACCCATGAGGGGGGCCCACGAGCAGTACTTC
.,TRBJ2-2,18,TRBV5-1,TRBD2,CASSTGLALTPNTGELFF,TGCGCCAGCAGCACGGGACTAGCCCTGACGCCGAACACCGGGGAGCTGTTTTTT
.,TRBJ2-7,12,TRBV7-9,.,CASSLPTYEQYF,TGTGCCAGCAGCTTACCCACCTACGAGCAGTACTTC
.,TRBJ2-5,18,TRBV14,TRBD2,CASSHRALRGGRQETQYF,TGTGCCAGCAGCCACAGAGCCTTGAGGGGAGGGAGGCAAGAGACCCAGTACTTC
once,TRBJ1-3,13,TRBV15,.,CATTGGPGNTIYF,TGTGCCACCACTGGGGGTCCTGGAAACACCATATATTTT
.,TRBJ2-5,15,TRBV28,.,CASSFGGRYQETQYF,TGTGCCAGCAGTTTTGGCGGGCGGTACCAAGAGACCCAGTACTTC
.,TRBJ1-2,14,TRBV4-3,.,CASSQGQPNYGYTF,TGCGCCAGCAGCCAAGGACAGCCTAACTATGGCTACACCTTC
.,TRBJ2-7,17,TRBV4-1,.,CASSQDIRLVIFCEQYF,TGCGCCAGCAGCCAAGATATTAGACTAGTTATTTTCTGTGAGCAGTACTTC
.,TRBJ1-1,11,TRBV7-9,.,CASSLGQWAFF,TGTGCCAGCAGCTTAGGACAGTGGGCTTTCTTT
.,TRBJ2-3,13,TRBV5-4,.,CASSQEGTDTQYF,TGCGCCAGCAGCCAAGAAGGTACAGATACGCAGTATTTT
.,TRBJ1-1,15,TRBV5-1,.,CASSPGLGMNTEAFF,TGCGCCAGCAGCCCCGGATTGGGTATGAACACTGAAGCTTTCTTT
.,TRBJ2-7,13,TRBV10-2,TRBD1,CASSGDSAYEQYF,TGCGCCAGCAGTGGGGACAGCGCCTACGAGCAGTACTTC
.,TRBJ2-7,14,TRBV6-1,.,CASSGPGPSYEQYF,TGTGCCAGCAGTGGACCGGGGCCCTCCTACGAGCAGTACTTC
.,TRBJ2-1,16,TRBV5-1,TRBD2,CASSWTSGSLSDEQFF,TGCGCCAGCAGCTGGACTAGCGGGAGTCTCAGCGATGAGCAGTTCTTC
.,TRBJ2-7,15,TRBV5-4,TRBD2,CASSLDVGEGYEQYF,TGTGCCAGCAGCTTGGATGTAGGGGAGGGTTACGAGCAGTACTTC
.,TRBJ2-5,15,TRBV27,TRBD1,CASSFGRGRIETQYF,TGTGCCAGCAGTTTCGGCAGGGGGCGCATAGAGACCCAGTACTTC
once,TRBJ1-2,11,TRBV23-1,.,CASKSRVGYTF,TGCGCCAGCAAGTCGAGGGTTGGCTACACCTTC
.,TRBJ1-5,15,TRBV11-2,.,CASSLGSTSNQPQHF,TGTGCCAGCAGCTTAGGGAGTACAAGCAATCAGCCCCAGCATTTT
.,TRBJ2-3,16,TRBV10-1,.,CASSEVFGIATDTQYF,TGCGCCAGCAGTGAAGTATTTGGGATTGCCACAGATACGCAGTATTTT
.,TRBJ2-2,15,TRBV5-6,.,CASSPSPGATGELFF,TGTGCCAGCAGCCCCTCTCCGGGAGCCACCGGGGAGCTGTTTTTT
.,TRBJ2-7,13,TRBV4-1,.,CASSLVESYEQYF,TGCGCCAGCAGCCTTGTGGAGTCCTACGAGCAGTACTTC
.,TRBJ2-7,15,TRBV7-2,TRBD2,CASSWTSGSTNEQYF,TGTGCCAGCAGTTGGACTAGCGGGAGTACCAACGAGCAGTACTTC
.,TRBJ1-5,15,TRBV5-5,.,CASSQSGGRDQPQHF,TGTGCCAGCAGCCAGTCGGGCGGGAGAGATCAGCCCCAGCATTTT
.,TRBJ2-2,15,TRBV11-2,TRBD1,CASSRTGGNTGELFF,TGTGCCAGCAGCCGGACAGGGGGAAACACCGGGGAGCTGTTTTTT
.,TRBJ2-7,11,TRBV6-1,.,CASSRDYEQYF,TGTGCCAGCTCTAGGGACTACGAGCAGTACTTC
once,TRBJ2-3,16,TRBV5-4,.,CASSLSQLAGTDTQYF,TGTGCCAGCAGCTTGTCCCAGCTGGCTGGCACAGATACGCAGTATTTT
.,TRBJ2-1,16,TRBV4-3,TRBD1,CASSQDSGTGEGEQFF,TGCGCCAGCAGCCAAGACTCCGGGACAGGGGAGGGTGAGCAGTTCTTC
once,TRBJ2-3,18,TRBV15,TRBD2,CATSGKGTSGRSTDTQYF,TGTGCCACCAGCGGCAAAGGGACTAGCGGACGATCCACAGATACGCAGTATTTT
.,TRBJ2-1,15,TRBV18,TRBD2,CASSPPSGSLNEQFF,TGTGCCAGCTCACCACCTAGCGGGAGTTTAAATGAGCAGTTCTTC
.,TRBJ2-7,14,TRBV10-3,.,CAIARSRDSYEQYF,TGTGCCATCGCCCGGAGCAGGGATTCCTACGAGCAGTACTTC
.,TRBJ2-1,13,TRBV7-7,.,CASSFTRYNEQFF,TGTGCCAGCAGCTTTACTAGGTACAATGAGCAGTTCTTC
.,TRBJ2-7,11,TRBV20-1,.,CSAADIYEQYF,TGCAGTGCTGCAGACATCTACGAGCAGTACTTC
.,TRBJ2-4,18,TRBV18,.,CASSPLGPLTFQENIQYF,TGTGCCAGCTCACCATTAGGTCCCCTTACGTTCCAAGAAAACATTCAGTACTTC
.,TRBJ2-5,20,TRBV19,.,CASSLVRGANRSSHQETQYF,TGTGCCAGTAGTTTGGTTCGGGGGGCCAATCGCTCTTCACACCAAGAGACCCAGTACTTC
.,TRBJ1-1,14,TRBV18,.,CASSPKQGNTEAFF,TGTGCCAGCTCACCAAAACAGGGGAACACTGAAGCTTTCTTT
.,TRBJ1-4,16,TRBV5-1,TRBD1,CASSPGTGEVVGKLFF,TGCGCCAGCAGCCCGGGGACAGGGGAGGTTGTCGGAAAACTGTTTTTT
.,TRBJ2-1,16,TRBV15,.,CATSRVSRAGFNEQFF,TGTGCCACCAGCAGAGTTTCCAGGGCGGGCTTCAATGAGCAGTTCTTC
once,TRBJ2-3,12,TRBV9,.,CASSGSGWTQYF,TGTGCCAGCAGCGGATCAGGGTGGACGCAGTATTTT
.,TRBJ2-2,15,TRBV5-1,TRBD1,CASRNRDRDTGELFF,TGCGCCAGCAGAAACCGGGACAGGGACACCGGGGAGCTGTTTTTT
.,TRBJ1-2,16,TRBV5-1,.,CASSLGISRTGYGYTF,TGCGCCAGCAGCTTGGGTATTTCAAGAACGGGTTATGGCTACACCTTC
.,TRBJ2-2,14,TRBV9,.,CASSTGLDTGELFF,TGTGCCAGCAGCACAGGGTTGGACACCGGGGAGCTGTTTTTT
.,TRBJ2-1,11,TRBV7-9,.,CACNRYNEQFF,TGTGCCTGTAACAGGTACAATGAGCAGTTCTTC
.,TRBJ2-1,14,TRBV5-1,.,CASSLRSTYNEQFF,TGCGCCAGCAGCTTGAGAAGTACGTACAATGAGCAGTTCTTC
.,TRBJ2-3,13,TRBV7-2,.,CASSLMASDTQYF,TGTGCCAGCAGCTTAATGGCATCAGATACGCAGTATTTT
.,TRBJ2-7,15,TRBV5-1,TRBD1,CASSPLQGADYEQYF,TGCGCCAGCAGCCCGTTACAGGGGGCGGATTACGAGCAGTACTTC
.,TRBJ2-7,15,TRBV18,.,CASSPRRGGSYEQYF,TGTGCCAGCTCACCGAGGAGGGGGGGCTCCTACGAGCAGTACTTC
.,TRBJ2-1,13,TRBV6-6,.,CASTMSWGDEQFF,TGTGCCAGCACTATGAGTTGGGGAGATGAGCAGTTCTTC
.,TRBJ2-1,15,TRBV10-3,.,CAISEREISYNEQFF,TGTGCCATCAGTGAGCGGGAGATATCCTACAATGAGCAGTTCTTC
.,TRBJ1-2,14,TRBV11-2,TRBD1,CASSPRTGEIGYTF,TGTGCCAGCAGCCCCCGGACAGGGGAGATCGGCTACACCTTC
.,TRBJ2-5,13,TRBV29-1,TRBD2,CSGLRGGLETQYF,TGCAGCGGCCTACGGGGGGGTTTGGAGACCCAGTACTTC
.,TRBJ2-5,14,TRBV18,.,CASSPRPYQETQYF,TGTGCCAGCTCACCACGCCCGTACCAAGAGACCCAGTACTTC